This T cell receptor (beta chain) was captured in a study of blood T cell repertoires in COVID-19. For the study at large: The United States, Italy and Spain were the sources of the acute and convalescent COVID-19 samples.

This clone occurred many times. Libraries were prepared by immunoSEQ multiplex PCR; TCRdb keeps only in-frame clonotypes and omits some of them. The sample lists roughly 90,000 clones; roughly 80% were seen once. The CDR3 is made up of 15 amino acids. V was clipped by 0 bases and J by 4 bases, with 15 bases between them. Germline V gene sequence: CDR1 GTSNPN, CDR2 SVGIG (reference sequence). The sequence was obtained from a woman of 80 years or more with active or convalescent COVID-19. Sequencing input: peripheral blood. The chain links TRBV30 to TRBJ1-1, with D maybe TRBD1 (6 bases). The DNA of the CDR3 is TGTGCCTGGAGTGTACGTGGGGGCACGGGCACTGAAGCTTTCTTT. It encodes CAWSVRGGTGTEAFF.